Reported below is one T cell receptor (beta chain). TCR beta CDR3 region amplification was performed from RNA transcripts. HTBI primers were employed in a first-round RT-PCR of the TCR CDR3. TCRdb re-derived calls from the multiplex PCR reads in MiXCR, one entry per CDR3 protein. In the table there are 300,000 to 450,000 distinct CDR3 sequences, about a sixth of which are singletons. This entry is derived from a study of T cells in Graves' hyperthyroidism and ophthalmopathy. J gave up 6 bases and V 0 bases, and 11 bases lay outside the gene matches. Germline V CDR1 and CDR2: MGHRA, YSYEKL. The CDR3 spans 16 residues.

The receptor comes from a woman between 18 and 29 years old with Graves' hyperthyroidism that later progressed to Graves' ophthalmopathy. The sample comprised blood. The J gene is TRBJ2-7, the V gene TRBV4-1; 7 bases are shared with TRBD1. The CDR3 loop is CASSQEGTVFLSEQYF. Here the CDR3 DNA reads TGCGCCAGCAGCCAAGAAGGGACAGTCTTCTTGTCCGAGCAGTACTTC.